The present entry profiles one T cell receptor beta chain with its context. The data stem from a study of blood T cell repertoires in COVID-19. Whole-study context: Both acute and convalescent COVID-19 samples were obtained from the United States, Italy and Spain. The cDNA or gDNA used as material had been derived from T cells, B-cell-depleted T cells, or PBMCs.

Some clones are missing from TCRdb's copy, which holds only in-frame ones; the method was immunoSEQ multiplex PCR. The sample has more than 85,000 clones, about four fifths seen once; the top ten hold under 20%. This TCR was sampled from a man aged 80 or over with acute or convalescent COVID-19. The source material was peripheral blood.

The CDR3 nucleotides are TGTGCCAGCTCACTACGGGACAGGGATCGGTCCTATGGCTACACCTTC. Its translation is CASSLRDRDRSYGYTF. The V and J genes are TRBV18 and TRBJ1-2, with TRBD1 identical over 9 bases. Trimming removed 4 bases from V and 4 bases from J; junction bases left unmatched: 10. Germline CDR1 and CDR2: KGHSH and LQKENI. This CDR3 region has 16 residues.